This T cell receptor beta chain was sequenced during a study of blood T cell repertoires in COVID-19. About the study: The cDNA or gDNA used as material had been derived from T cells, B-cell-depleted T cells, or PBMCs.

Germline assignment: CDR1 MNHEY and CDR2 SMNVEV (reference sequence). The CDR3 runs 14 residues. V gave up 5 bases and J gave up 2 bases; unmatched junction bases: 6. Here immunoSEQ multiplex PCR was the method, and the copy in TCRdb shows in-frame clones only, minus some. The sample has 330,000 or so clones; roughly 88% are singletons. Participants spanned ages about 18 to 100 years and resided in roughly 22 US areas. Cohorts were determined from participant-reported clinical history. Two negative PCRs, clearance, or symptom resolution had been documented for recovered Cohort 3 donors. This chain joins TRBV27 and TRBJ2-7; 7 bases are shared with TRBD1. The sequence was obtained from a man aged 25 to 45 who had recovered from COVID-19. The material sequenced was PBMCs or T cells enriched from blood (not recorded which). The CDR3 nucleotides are TGTGCCAGCAGTGAGTTCGGGACAGCCTACGAGCAGTACTTC. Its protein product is CASSEFGTAYEQYF.